This T cell receptor beta chain was recorded in a study of blood T cell repertoires in COVID-19. Study background: Collection of acute and convalescent COVID-19 samples took place in the United States, Italy and Spain. PBMCs, B-cell-depleted T cells, or T cells provided the cDNA or gDNA that made up the material.

The authors' processing: For nucleated cells, counts were estimated from reference gene primer amplification. Sequencing was performed with immunoSEQ multiplex PCR; in TCRdb, only in-frame clones are kept and a portion is missing. Clonal size and the V and J genes are those of that table, whereas D and trimming came from the DNA. The data show about 270,000 clones, with approximately 86% seen just once and roughly 3% held by the top ten. The clonotype originates from a woman under 30 with acute or convalescent COVID-19. The sequencing sample was made of peripheral blood.

The CDR3 sequence: CASGLAPSGGSGDTQYF. DNA for the CDR3: TGTGCTAGTGGTTTGGCACCCTCAGGGGGCAGTGGGGATACGCAGTATTTT. The gene calls are TRBV12-5 and TRBJ2-3, with 8 positions matching TRBD1. J was trimmed by 6 bases and V by 1 base; bases with no gene match: 12. The CDR3 length is 17 residues. From germline, CDR1 is LGHNT and CDR2 FRNRAP.